This paragraph covers one T cell receptor (beta chain) sequence. Antigen: not known. The source of the sample is a study of T cell responses to AZD1222 COVID-19 vaccine. Notes on the study in general: The repertoires were collected only after the peak T cell response.

CDR3 length equals 15 residues. Per the germline V gene, CDR1 is KGHSH and CDR2 is LQKENI. Trimming left V 3 bases short and J 4 bases short, with 16 bases between. The table came from immunoSEQ multiplex PCR; TCRdb's copy has only in-frame clones and leaves some out. The sample includes approximately 140,000 clones, about 94% of them seen just once. Sequencing was performed on peripheral blood, taken 28 days after the second AZD1222 dose. The clonotype was recovered from an adult who received the AZD1222 COVID-19 vaccine. The chain recombines TRBV18 with TRBJ2-7, with a weak D call TRBD1 (5 bases). DNA of the CDR3: TGTGCCAGCTCACCCTGGCAGGGCGACATGTACGAGCAGTACTTC. It translates to CASSPWQGDMYEQYF. Using reference TRBV18 and TRBJ2-7 for the parts outside the CDR3, the full variable domain is NAGVMQNPRHLVRRRGQEARLRCSPMKGHSHVYWYRQLPEEGLKFMVYLQKENIIDESGMPKERFSAEFPKEGPSILRIQQVVRGDSAAYFCASSPWQGDMYEQYFGPGTRLTVT.